The rows below give T cell receptor beta chains drawn from one sample of a study of a mutant IDH1 vaccine in newly diagnosed glioma. These receptors are not linked to any known antigen. Produced via immunoSEQ multiplex PCR; TCRdb's table is partial and in-frame only. The profile shows approximately 35,000 clones, around nine tenths of them singletons. Sequencing used PBMCs, obtained from a glioma patient whose treatment included an IDH1 peptide vaccine. Receptors were obtained from a man in his forties with glioma. The CDR3 runs from the conserved cysteine through the conserved F or W. The D gene is left open where the match is weak. Clone size is shown for a subset of rows, as once, few, many or a class of expanded clone.

NA	TRBV28	TRBJ2-2	NA	CASSLFPRWTTNTGELFF	TGTGCCAGCAGTTTATTCCCCCGCTGGACCACGAACACCGGGGAGCTGTTTTTT
NA	TRBV4-1	TRBJ2-3	TRBD2	CASSQSTGTSGVWDTQYF	TGCGCCAGCAGCCAATCCACCGGGACTAGCGGGGTTTGGGATACGCAGTATTTT
NA	TRBV19	TRBJ2-1	NA	CASSITSSSYNEQFF	TGTGCCAGTAGTATAACTTCCAGCTCCTACAATGAGCAGTTCTTC
NA	TRBV30	TRBJ1-6	NA	CAWSQGTNSPLHF	TGTGCCTGGAGTCAGGGAACAAATTCACCCCTCCACTTT
NA	TRBV7-2	TRBJ1-2	NA	CASSLGSARVPYGYTF	TGTGCCAGCAGCTTAGGATCGGCCAGGGTTCCCTATGGCTACACCTTC
NA	TRBV7-2	TRBJ1-1	NA	CASSLEWGYGTEAFF	TGTGCCAGCAGCTTAGAGTGGGGGTACGGGACTGAAGCTTTCTTT
NA	TRBV25-1	TRBJ2-2	NA	CASSLRGRAGELFF	TGTGCCAGCAGTCTCCGGGGCCGCGCCGGGGAGCTGTTTTTT
NA	TRBV29-1	TRBJ1-3	NA	CSVDGPGNTIYF	TGCAGCGTTGATGGCCCTGGAAACACCATATATTTT
NA	TRBV7-7	TRBJ2-2	NA	CASSLGTFNTGELFF	TGTGCCAGCAGCCTTGGGACGTTCAACACCGGGGAGCTGTTTTTT
NA	TRBV19	TRBJ2-4	NA	CASKGVGGGNIQYF	TGTGCCAGTAAGGGGGTCGGCGGAGGAAACATTCAGTACTTC
once	TRBV7-2	TRBJ2-1	TRBD2	CASSLVGSGANYNEQFF	TGTGCCAGCAGCTTAGTGGGGAGCGGGGCCAACTACAATGAGCAGTTCTTC
NA	TRBV28	TRBJ2-7	TRBD2	CASSLRGLGLAGVYEQYF	TGTGCCAGCAGTTTACGCGGATTGGGGCTAGCGGGAGTCTACGAGCAGTACTTC
NA	TRBV7-6	TRBJ1-5	NA	CASSFDLNQPQHF	TGTGCCAGCAGCTTCGACCTTAATCAGCCCCAGCATTTT
NA	TRBV5-1	TRBJ1-1	NA	CASSSGKGGLAQVAFF	TGCGCCAGCAGCTCGGGAAAGGGGGGCTTGGCCCAGGTAGCTTTCTTT
NA	TRBV28	TRBJ1-5	NA	CASSRADRPLKPQHF	TGTGCCAGCAGCCGAGCCGACAGACCCCTGAAGCCCCAGCATTTT
NA	TRBV7-2	TRBJ1-1	NA	CASSLSPGRSNTEAFF	TGTGCCAGCAGCTTATCCCCCGGGCGGTCGAACACTGAAGCTTTCTTT
NA	TRBV2	TRBJ2-2	NA	CASSEVRANTGELFF	TGTGCCAGCAGTGAAGTCAGGGCGAACACCGGGGAGCTGTTTTTT
NA	TRBV20-1	TRBJ2-5	NA	CSASGRETQYF	TGCAGTGCGTCAGGGAGAGAGACCCAGTACTTC
NA	TRBV10-3	TRBJ2-1	TRBD2	CAISEQRGVDNEQFF	TGTGCCATCAGTGAGCAGCGGGGGGTCGACAATGAGCAGTTCTTC
NA	TRBV10-3	TRBJ1-4	TRBD1	CAISPGTGVGNEKLFF	TGTGCCATCAGTCCCGGGACAGGGGTCGGTAATGAAAAACTGTTTTTT
NA	TRBV11-2	TRBJ2-7	NA	CASSGRDSYEQYF	TGTGCCAGCAGCGGGCGGGATTCCTACGAGCAGTACTTC
NA	TRBV4-2	TRBJ1-2	NA	CASSQDKETVKWGHYGYTF	TGTGCCAGCAGCCAAGATAAGGAAACAGTAAAGTGGGGACACTATGGCTACACCTTC
NA	TRBV27	TRBJ1-2	NA	CASDRSLRFHYGYTF	TGTGCCAGCGACAGATCCCTCCGCTTCCACTATGGCTACACCTTC
NA	TRBV10-3	TRBJ1-4	TRBD1	CATQTGLEEKLFF	TGTGCCACCCAGACAGGGCTGGAAGAAAAACTGTTTTTT
NA	TRBV7-8	TRBJ2-1	NA	CASSLQRDFSRQFF	TGTGCCAGCAGCTTACAACGAGACTTTTCTCGGCAGTTCTTC
NA	TRBV5-8	TRBJ1-2	NA	CASSWDTGARGYTF	TGTGCCAGCAGCTGGGATACGGGGGCCCGGGGCTACACCTTC
NA	TRBV28	TRBJ1-4	TRBD1	CASSRTGSNEKLFF	TGTGCCAGCAGTCGGACAGGGAGTAATGAAAAACTGTTTTTT
NA	TRBV19	TRBJ1-2	NA	CASSIDRWGTTVNNYGYTF	TGTGCCAGTAGTATAGATCGGTGGGGGACAACGGTAAATAACTATGGCTACACCTTC
NA	TRBV5-5	TRBJ2-3	NA	CASSLTWAGGDTQYF	TGTGCCAGCAGCTTGACCTGGGCGGGTGGAGATACGCAGTATTTT
NA	TRBV7-8	TRBJ1-4	NA	CASSLGVLTNEKLFF	TGTGCCAGCAGCTTAGGGGTTCTAACTAATGAAAAACTGTTTTTT